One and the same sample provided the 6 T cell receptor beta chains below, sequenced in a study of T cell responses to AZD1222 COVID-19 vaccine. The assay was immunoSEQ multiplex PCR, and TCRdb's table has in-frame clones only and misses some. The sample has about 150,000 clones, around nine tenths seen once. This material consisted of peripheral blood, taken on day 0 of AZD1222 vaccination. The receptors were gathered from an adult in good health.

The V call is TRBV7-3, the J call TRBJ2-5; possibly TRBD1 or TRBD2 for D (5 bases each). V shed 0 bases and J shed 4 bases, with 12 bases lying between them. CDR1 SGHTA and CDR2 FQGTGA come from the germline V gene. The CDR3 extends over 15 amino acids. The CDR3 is CASSLTGVRGETQYF. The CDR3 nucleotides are TGTGCCAGCAGCTTAACGGGGGTCCGCGGAGAGACCCAGTACTTC.

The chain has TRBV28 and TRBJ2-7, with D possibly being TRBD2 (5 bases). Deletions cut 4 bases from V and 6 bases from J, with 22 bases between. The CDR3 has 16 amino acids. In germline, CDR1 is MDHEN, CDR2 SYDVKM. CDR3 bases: TGTGCCAGCAGTTCCCCCCTTTCCGGACGGGAACGCGAGCAGTACTTC. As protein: CASSSPLSGREREQYF.

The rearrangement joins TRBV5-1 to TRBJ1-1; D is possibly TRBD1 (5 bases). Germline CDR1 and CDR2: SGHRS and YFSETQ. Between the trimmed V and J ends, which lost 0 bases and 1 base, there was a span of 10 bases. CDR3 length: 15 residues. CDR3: CASSLAPRGNTEAFF. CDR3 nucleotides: TGCGCCAGCAGCTTGGCCCCAAGGGGGAACACTGAAGCTTTCTTT.

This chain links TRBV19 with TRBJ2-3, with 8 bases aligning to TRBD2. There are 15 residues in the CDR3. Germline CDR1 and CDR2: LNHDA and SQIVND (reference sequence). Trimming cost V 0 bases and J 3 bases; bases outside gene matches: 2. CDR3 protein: CASSIEGGRTDTQYF. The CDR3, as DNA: TGTGCCAGTAGTATAGAGGGCGGGAGGACAGATACGCAGTATTTT.

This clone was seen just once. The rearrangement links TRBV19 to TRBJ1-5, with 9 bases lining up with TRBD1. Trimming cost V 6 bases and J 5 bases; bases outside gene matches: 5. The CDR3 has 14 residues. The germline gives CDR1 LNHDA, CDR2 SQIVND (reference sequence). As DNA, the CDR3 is TGTGCCAGTAGCTACAGGGGGCTCCATCAGCCCCAGCATTTT. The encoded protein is CASSYRGLHQPQHF.

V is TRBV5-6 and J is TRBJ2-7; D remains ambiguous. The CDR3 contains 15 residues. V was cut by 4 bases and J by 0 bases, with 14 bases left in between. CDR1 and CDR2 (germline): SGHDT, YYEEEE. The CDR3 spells CASSPSSSRSYEQYF. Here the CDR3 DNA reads TGTGCCAGCAGCCCAAGTAGCAGCCGCTCCTACGAGCAGTACTTC. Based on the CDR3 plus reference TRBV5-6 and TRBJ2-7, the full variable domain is DAGVTQSPTHLIKTRGQQVTLRCSPKSGHDTVSWYQQALGQGPQFIFQYYEEEERQRGNFPDRFSGHQFPNYSSELNVNALLLGDSALYLCASSPSSSRSYEQYFGPGTRLTVT.